These 9 T cell receptor beta chains were sequenced from one sample in a study of vaccination effects on CD4 cells after COVID-19. These TCRs are of unknown antigen specificity. Antigen-specific CD4+ T cells were expanded with viral peptide pools in the ViraFEST assay before sequencing. CD4+ T cells were isolated after 10 days of culture. Everyone in the study got two shots of either the BNT162b2 or mRNA-1273 vaccine. The table came from immunoSEQ multiplex PCR; TCRdb's copy has only in-frame clones and leaves some out. The sample has roughly 27,000 clones, almost 80% seen once. Sequenced here: CD4+ T cells from PBMCs cultured with SARS-CoV-2 spike peptides, sampled after COVID-19 vaccination. Receptors were obtained from a human donor who received a COVID-19 vaccine. Some clones in this sample may be carry-over from other donors' samples.

The chain has TRBV2 and TRBJ2-2, with D possibly being TRBD1 (6 bases). Germline values: CDR1 SNHLY, CDR2 FYNNEI. V lost 6 bases and J 0 bases, leaving 8 bases between the germline ends. The CDR3 contains 14 residues. The DNA of the CDR3 is TGTGCCAGCAGACAGGGTACGAACACCGGGGAGCTGTTTTTT. Protein: CASRQGTNTGELFF.

The CDR3 here is CASSLVPGGTGELFF. In DNA, the CDR3 is TGTGCCAGCAGCTTAGTCCCAGGGGGCACCGGGGAGCTGTTTTTT. The gene calls are TRBV7-2 and TRBJ2-2, with 7 bases that match TRBD1. This CDR3 has 15 residues. Trimming cost V 1 base and J 4 bases; bases outside gene matches: 3. CDR1 is SGHTA and CDR2 is FQGNSA in the germline V gene.

This clone was detected once. This CDR3 reads CASSPSGYQETQYF. In DNA, the CDR3 is TGCGCCAGCAGCCCCTCGGGCTACCAAGAGACCCAGTACTTC. The rearrangement uses TRBV4-1 and TRBJ2-5; D unclear. The CDR3 spans 14 residues. The germline CDR1 and CDR2 sequences are MGHRA and YSYEKL. Deletions cut 4 bases from V and 0 bases from J, with 9 bases between.

This clone was picked up a small number of times. This sequence joins TRBV12-3 or TRBV12-4 and TRBJ1-2; D is possibly TRBD1 (6 bases). CDR3 length equals 13 residues. V was cut by 6 bases and J by 4 bases, with 12 bases left in between. CDR3 DNA: TGTGCCAGCAGCCGGGACATTCGCTATGGCTACACCTTC. The encoded protein is CASSRDIRYGYTF.

The chain carries TRBV5-4 and TRBJ2-5; TRBD2 aligns across 12 bases. Germline CDR1 is SGHNT and CDR2 is YYREEE (reference sequence). The CDR3 is made up of 19 amino acids. With 7 bases clipped from V and 4 bases from J, the junction kept 20 bases outside the gene matches. CDR3 sequence reads: CASSTPTGTSGPRGETQYF. The CDR3 DNA sequence: TGTGCCAGCTCCACCCCAACCGGGACTAGCGGGCCTCGGGGAGAGACCCAGTACTTC.

The chain carries TRBV4-3 and TRBJ1-3, with D unresolved. V lost 3 bases, J lost 0 bases, and 9 bases lay in between. Germline CDR1 is LGHNA and CDR2 is YSLEER. CDR3 length: 15 amino acids. The CDR3 protein is CASSHLTGSGNTIYF. CDR3 nucleotides: TGCGCCAGCAGCCACCTGACGGGCTCTGGAAACACCATATATTTT.

CDR3 sequence: CASKQGAGNTIYF. The CDR3 DNA follows: TGTGCCAGCAAACAGGGAGCCGGAAACACCATATATTTT. This sequence joins TRBV12-3 or TRBV12-4 and TRBJ1-3, with D perhaps TRBD1 (6 bases). The CDR3 is made up of 13 amino acids. Trimming pared 7 bases from V and 4 bases from J, leaving 11 bases between.

The genes are TRBV29-1 and TRBJ1-3; D is uncertain. The germline CDR1 and CDR2 sequences are SQVTM and ANQGSEA. The CDR3 length is 13 residues. Trimming cost V 3 bases and J 0 bases, with 6 bases left between them. CDR3 nucleotide sequence: TGCAGCGTTGATTTAGGCTCTGGAAACACCATATATTTT. Translation gives CSVDLGSGNTIYF.

The rearrangement joins TRBV2 to TRBJ2-1; D might be TRBD2 (5 bases). Germline-derived CDR1 and CDR2 are SNHLY and FYNNEI. V lost 4 bases, J lost 7 bases, and 11 bases lay in between. There are 13 residues in the CDR3. The CDR3 reads CASSGTWENEQFF. The CDR3 DNA reads TGTGCCAGCAGTGGGACCTGGGAGAATGAGCAGTTCTTC.